One sample yielded the 9 T cell receptor beta chains listed below, sequenced in a study of Graves' ophthalmopathy and Graves' hyperthyroidism. The TCR beta CDR3 regions underwent amplification from RNA transcripts. The authors performed first-round RT-PCR with HTBI primers and then a second-round multiplex PCR. TCRdb itself ran the multiplex PCR reads through MiXCR, one entry per CDR3 protein. The sample records over a million distinct CDR3 sequences, less than 45% being singletons. Sequences were obtained from peripheral blood or thyroid tissue (not recorded which). The receptors stem from an adult man with Graves' hyperthyroidism.

The V call is TRBV2, the J call TRBJ2-7; D may be TRBD1 (6 bases). Germline CDR1 reads SNHLY; CDR2 reads FYNNEI. This CDR3 is built from 16 residues. V was shortened by 8 bases and J by 0 bases, with 20 bases between the two germline ends. In DNA, the CDR3 is TGTGCCAGCTCACCACAGTCACAGGGAAACTCCTACGAGCAGTACTTC. Its translation: CASSPQSQGNSYEQYF.

V and J are TRBV5-6 and TRBJ1-6; the D is unclear. This CDR3 spans 14 amino acids. CDR1 and CDR2 (germline): SGHDT, YYEEEE. V lost 5 bases, J lost 0 bases, and 6 bases lay in between. In DNA form, the CDR3 reads TGTGCCAGCAGATGGAGCTCCTATAATTCACCCCTCCACTTT. This codes for CASRWSSYNSPLHF.

This chain uses TRBV10-3 with TRBJ2-7; D unresolved. Germline values: CDR1 ENHRY, CDR2 SYGVKD. The CDR3 runs to 12 residues. V lost 10 bases and J 0 bases, leaving 10 bases between the germline ends. In DNA, the CDR3 is TGTGCCAGCATTGATGGCTCCTACGAGCAGTACTTC. Its translation is CASIDGSYEQYF.

The chain uses TRBV11-2 and TRBJ2-2, with TRBD1 matching over 9 bases. After removal of 5 bases from V and 6 bases from J, the junction contained 10 bases not matched to a gene. Germline V lookup: CDR1 SGHAT, CDR2 FQNNGV. This CDR3 contains 16 residues. Here the CDR3 DNA reads TGTGCCAGCAGCCCGCAGACAGGGGGGGCTGCCGGGGAGCTGTTTTTT. This encodes CASSPQTGGAAGELFF. Full variable domain (missing parts from reference TRBV11-2 and TRBJ2-2): EAGVAQSPRYKIIEKRQSVAFWCNPISGHATLYWYQQILGQGPKLLIQFQNNGVVDDSQLPKDRFSAERLKGVDSTLKIQPAKLEDSAVYLCASSPQTGGAAGELFFGEGSRLTVL.

The J gene is TRBJ2-7, the V gene TRBV10-2; 14 bases fit TRBD2. Germline values: CDR1 WSHSY, CDR2 SAAADI. This CDR3 has 19 residues. V lost 4 bases to trimming and J lost 6 bases; unmatched junction nucleotides: 17. CDR3 residues: CASSAGLAGGSSTLCEQYF. The DNA of the CDR3 is TGCGCCAGCAGTGCCGGACTAGCGGGGGGTTCCTCCACCCTGTGCGAGCAGTACTTC.

On this clonotype: A clone one base away is much larger, so this may be a read error. The gene calls are TRBV2 and TRBJ2-7, with 9 bases lining up with TRBD1. The CDR3 length is 12 residues. Germline lookup yields CDR1 SNHLY and CDR2 FYNNEI. This chain's CDR3 is CSTRDRAYEQYF. The DNA of the CDR3 is TGTTCCACCCGGGACAGGGCCTACGAGCAGTACTTC. Full variable domain (remainder filled in from reference TRBV2 and TRBJ2-7): EPEVTQTPSHQVTQMGQEVILRCVPISNHLYFYWYRQILGQKVEFLVSFYNNEISEKSEIFDDQFSVERPDGSNFTLKIRSTKLEDSAMYFCSTRDRAYEQYFGPGTRLTVT.

This clonotype was detected ten times or more. The chain recombines TRBV7-9 with TRBJ2-7; D is unresolved. V was clipped by 1 base and J by 3 bases, with 7 bases between them. The CDR3 covers 13 residues. Germline-derived CDR1 and CDR2 are SEHNR and FQNEAQ (reference sequence). The CDR3 reads CASSLEEGYEQYF. CDR3 in DNA: TGTGCCAGCAGCTTAGAGGAAGGCTACGAGCAGTACTTC.

The CDR3 is CSASRTGENQPQHF. CDR3 sequence (DNA): TGCAGTGCTAGTCGGACAGGGGAAAATCAGCCCCAGCATTTT. The chain is built from TRBV20-1 and TRBJ1-5, with TRBD1 matching over 9 bases. From germline, CDR1 is DFQATT and CDR2 SNEGSKA (reference sequence). The ends lost 3 bases at V and 4 bases at J; junction bases unmatched: 4. This CDR3 spans 14 amino acids.

This clonotype was observed many times. The rearrangement joins TRBV25-1 to TRBJ2-7; TRBD1 agrees at 9 bases. Germline lookup yields CDR1 MGHDK and CDR2 SYGVNS. CDR3 size: 15 residues. The V gene end was trimmed by 4 bases and the J gene end by 6 bases; junction bases not matched to a gene: 10. The CDR3 here is CASSGSGTGQREQYF. DNA for the CDR3: TGTGCCAGCAGTGGCTCCGGGACAGGGCAACGCGAGCAGTACTTC.